This T cell receptor (beta chain) was profiled in a study of cytomegalovirus exposure and HLA in healthy donors. Findings of the study overall: In a later analysis, productive TCRs from donors in an Asian-associated ancestry cluster reportedly carried fewer N-insertions than the cohort mean. Productive status was seen about 90% or about 30% of the time for most TCR beta V segments in an earlier analysis. It was in a later analysis that TCR association rates were seen to vary by HLA locus, highest for DRB1 and lowest for HLA-C.

The PCR had 60 Vbeta and 13 Jbeta primers. Study processing details: A later analysis tallied 80 million or so unique TCR beta chains, 8.5 million to 11 million of them shared. Produced via immunoSEQ multiplex PCR; TCRdb's table is partial and in-frame only. D and trimming were read from the DNA, whereas the V and J calls and clone size are those reported in that table. The sample lists about 130,000 clones; 75% were seen once. Trimming at V came to 6 bases and at J to 6 bases, leaving 7 bases not matched to a gene. Germline assignment: CDR1 SEHNR and CDR2 FQNEAQ (reference sequence). The CDR3 contains 16 residues. Points on this clone: Its antigen remains unidentified.

This TCR was recovered from a man under 40 in good health and CMV-seronegative. This chain links TRBV7-9 with TRBJ2-3; TRBD2 matches 15 bases. Sequenced: PBMCs. The DNA for the CDR3 is TGTGCCAGCAGAAGGACTAGCGGGGGGGTTCCGGATACGCAGTATTTT. Protein: CASRRTSGGVPDTQYF.